The clone carrying this T cell receptor beta chain was counted between two and nine times. Its antigen is not identified. The V gene's germline CDR1 is SGHTA and CDR2 FQGNSA. The V gene end was trimmed by 5 bases and the J gene end by 5 bases; junction bases not matched to a gene: 23. This CDR3 comprises 20 residues. Each CDR3 protein gets one entry after TCRdb re-called the reads with MiXCR. The sample yields hundreds of thousands of distinct CDR3 sequences, about 42% seen once. The data were taken from a study of T cell repertoires in cytomegalovirus infection. The source of this sequence is a human donor in good health (CMV status not recorded). Some clones in this sample may be carry-over from other donors' samples. The material sequenced was cultured PBMCs, taken from culture after CMV antigen stimulation. The chain has TRBV7-2 and TRBJ2-7, with TRBD2 identical over 11 bases. Written as DNA, the CDR3 is TGTGCCAGCAGCCTTTTTGGGCAACTAGCGGGAGCCCCCGAATACCACGAGCAGTACTTC. Amino acid sequence: CASSLFGQLAGAPEYHEQYF.